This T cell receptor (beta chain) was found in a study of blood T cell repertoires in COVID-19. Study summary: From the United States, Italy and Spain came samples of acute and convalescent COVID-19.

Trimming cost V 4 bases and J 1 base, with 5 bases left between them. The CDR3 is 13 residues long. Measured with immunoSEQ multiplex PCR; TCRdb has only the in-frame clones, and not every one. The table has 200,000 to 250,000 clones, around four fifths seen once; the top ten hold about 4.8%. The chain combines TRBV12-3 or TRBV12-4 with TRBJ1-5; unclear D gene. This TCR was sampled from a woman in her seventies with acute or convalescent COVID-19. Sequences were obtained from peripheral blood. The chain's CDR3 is CASSSRSNQPQHF. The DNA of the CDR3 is TGTGCCAGCAGTTCCAGAAGCAATCAGCCCCAGCATTTT.